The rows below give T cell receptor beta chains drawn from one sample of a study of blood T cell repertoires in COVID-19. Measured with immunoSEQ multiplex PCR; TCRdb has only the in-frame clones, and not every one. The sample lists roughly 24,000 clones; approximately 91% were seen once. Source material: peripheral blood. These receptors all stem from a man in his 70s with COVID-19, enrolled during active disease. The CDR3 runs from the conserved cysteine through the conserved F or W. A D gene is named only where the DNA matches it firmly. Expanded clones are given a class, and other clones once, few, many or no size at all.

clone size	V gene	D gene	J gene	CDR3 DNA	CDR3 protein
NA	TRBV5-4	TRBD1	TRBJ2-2	TGTGCCAGCAGCTCGACAGGGGGCTCGACCGGGGAGCTGTTTTTT	CASSSTGGSTGELFF
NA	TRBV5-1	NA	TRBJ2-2	TGCGCCAGCAGCAGCAGGGGCGAAAACACCGGGGAGCTGTTTTTT	CASSSRGENTGELFF
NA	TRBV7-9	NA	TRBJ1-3	TGTGCCAGCAGCCCCCACGCGGGCTACTCTGGAAACACCATATATTTT	CASSPHAGYSGNTIYF
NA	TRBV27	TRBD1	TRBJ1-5	TGTGCCAGCAGTGTCAGACAGGGTGCATATAGCAATCAGCCCCAGCATTTT	CASSVRQGAYSNQPQHF
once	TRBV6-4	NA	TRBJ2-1	TGTGCCAGCAGTGCGGGACTGTACAATGAGCAGTTCTTC	CASSAGLYNEQFF
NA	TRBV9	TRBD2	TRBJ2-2	TGTGCCAGCAGCGTGACTAGCGAGACCGGGGAGCTGTTTTTT	CASSVTSETGELFF
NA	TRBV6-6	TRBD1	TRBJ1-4	TGTGCCAGCAGTTACTCGCTGGACAGGGAGTTGTTTTTT	CASSYSLDRELFF
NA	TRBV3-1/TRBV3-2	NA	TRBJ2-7	TGTGCCAGCAGCCAAACCAGGAATCACTACGAGCAGTACTTC	CASSQTRNHYEQYF
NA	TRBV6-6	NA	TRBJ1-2	TGTGCCAGCACCGCAGACAGGAACTATGGCTACACCTTC	CASTADRNYGYTF
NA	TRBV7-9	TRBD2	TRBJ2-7	TGTGCCAGCAGCTCTTGGACTAGCGGGCCCACCGTCACCTACGAGCAGTACTTC	CASSSWTSGPTVTYEQYF
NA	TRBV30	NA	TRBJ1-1	TGTGCCTGGAGTGTACTGGTTATTTCTGAAGCTTTCTTT	CAWSVLVISEAFF
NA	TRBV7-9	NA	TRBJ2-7	TGTGCCAGCAGCTTAGGCCCGACTATATTCGAGCAGTACTTC	CASSLGPTIFEQYF
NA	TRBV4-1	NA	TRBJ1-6	TGCGCCAGCAGCCAAGACGAGGGGGAGACCTATAATTCACCCCTCCACTTT	CASSQDEGETYNSPLHF
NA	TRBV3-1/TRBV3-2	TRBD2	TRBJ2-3	TGTGCCAGCAGCCAGGGCGGGAGGGCGGATACGCAGTATTTT	CASSQGGRADTQYF
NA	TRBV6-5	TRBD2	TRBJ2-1	TGTGCCAGCAGTTACACGGGGGGATCCTACAATGAGCAGTTCTTC	CASSYTGGSYNEQFF
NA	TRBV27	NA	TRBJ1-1	TGTGCCAGCAGTCGCCAAGGGGGAATGAACACTGAAGCTTTCTTT	CASSRQGGMNTEAFF
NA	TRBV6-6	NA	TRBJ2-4	TGTGCCAGCAGCCCGACAGGAAACATTCAGTACTTC	CASSPTGNIQYF
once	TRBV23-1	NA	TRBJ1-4	TGCGCCAGCAGTCAATCGTATCGGGGGGCAAGCGAAAAACTGTTTTTT	CASSQSYRGASEKLFF
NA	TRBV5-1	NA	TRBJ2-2	TGCGCCAGCAGCTTGGAAGGAGGGGACACCGGGGAGCTGTTTTTT	CASSLEGGDTGELFF
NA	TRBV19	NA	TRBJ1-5	TGTGCCAGTAGTACAGGACAGACAAGGCAGCCCCAGCATTTT	CASSTGQTRQPQHF
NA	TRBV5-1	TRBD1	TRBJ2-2	TGCGCCAGCAGCTTGGAGGGACAGGGGGGCACCGGGGAGCTGTTTTTT	CASSLEGQGGTGELFF
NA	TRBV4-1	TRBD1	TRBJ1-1	TGCGCCAGCAGCCGAGGACAGGGGAACACTGAAGCTTTCTTT	CASSRGQGNTEAFF
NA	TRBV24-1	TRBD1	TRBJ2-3	TGTGCCACCAGTGATTCAGACAGGGGAAGCACAGATACGCAGTATTTT	CATSDSDRGSTDTQYF
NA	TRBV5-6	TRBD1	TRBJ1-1	TGTGCCAGCAGCTTGTTCGGCCAGGGGGGGAACACTGAAGCTTTCTTT	CASSLFGQGGNTEAFF
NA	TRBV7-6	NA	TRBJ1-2	TGTGCCAGCAGCTTAGATGTTGAGCAGGGCTATGGCTACACCTTC	CASSLDVEQGYGYTF
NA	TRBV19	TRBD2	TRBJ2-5	TGTGCCAGTAGTCGACTAGCGGGAGGGCGCTCTTCTGAGACCCAGTACTTC	CASSRLAGGRSSETQYF
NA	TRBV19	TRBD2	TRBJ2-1	TGTGCCAGTAGTCCGGGACTAGCGGCCTTCTACAATGAGCAGTTCTTC	CASSPGLAAFYNEQFF
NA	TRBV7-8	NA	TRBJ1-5	TGTGCCAGCAGCTTAGGTTCTCGGGGAAATCAGCCCCAGCATTTT	CASSLGSRGNQPQHF
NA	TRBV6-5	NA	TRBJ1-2	TGTGCCAGCGGGGGGGAGAGGAATGGCTACACCTTC	CASGGERNGYTF
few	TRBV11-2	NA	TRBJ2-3	TGTGCCAGCAGCTTGGCAGGTCTAGCCTTCACAGATACGCAGTATTTT	CASSLAGLAFTDTQYF
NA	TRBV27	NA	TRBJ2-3	TGTGCCAGCAGTCCGTACGGGACATGGGGCACAGATACGCAGTATTTT	CASSPYGTWGTDTQYF
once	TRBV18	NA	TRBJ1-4	TGTGCCAGCTCACCACAGGACAGTCTTAATGAAAAACTGTTTTTT	CASSPQDSLNEKLFF
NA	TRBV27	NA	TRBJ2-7	TGTGCCAGCAGTTCAACCGGGGGAGAGCAGTACTTC	CASSSTGGEQYF